What follows are 22 T cell receptor beta chains derived from one specimen sequenced in a study of blood T cell repertoires in COVID-19 (dated by TCRdb to the early 2020s). The method behind the library was the immunoSEQ multiplex PCR assay. The immuneACCESS repertoire file appears here via TCRdb, limited to in-frame rearrangements. These files lack a portion of the clones; in checked studies, under half of the deficit traces to unresolved V genes, and the cause of the others is not known. This sample gives 250,000 to 350,000 clones in total; roughly 90% of them show up just once. Over 10% of the sample belongs to the ten largest clones. The sample comprised peripheral blood. Every receptor here comes from a woman between 70 and 85 years old with COVID-19, enrolled during active disease.

The rearrangement uses TRBV2 and TRBJ1-2; 9 bases line up with TRBD1. Germline V gene data show CDR1 as SNHLY and CDR2 as FYNNEI. V was clipped by 1 base and J by 2 bases; unmatched bases: 11. The CDR3 is made up of 18 amino acids. CDR3: CASSEGQGIGTGNYGYTF. CDR3 DNA: TGTGCCAGCAGTGAAGGACAGGGTATAGGGACAGGGAACTATGGCTACACCTTC.

J is TRBJ2-3 and V is TRBV27; TRBD2 matches 7 bases. The V segment lost 6 bases and the J segment 1 base; nucleotides outside the gene matches: 16. Germline lookup yields CDR1 MNHEY and CDR2 SMNVEV (reference sequence). The CDR3 is 18 amino acids. The CDR3, as DNA: TGTGCCAGCAGGGGGCCGGGGGGTCAATCCACGGGCACAGATACGCAGTATTTT. This sequence encodes CASRGPGGQSTGTDTQYF.

This chain joins TRBV9 and TRBJ1-5, with a tentative D call TRBD1 (6 bases). The CDR3 contains 16 residues. V lost 3 bases to trimming and J lost 5 bases, with 18 bases between them. Germline V gene lookup returns CDR1 SGDLS and CDR2 YYNGEE. In DNA, the CDR3 is TGTGCCAGCAGCGCTACCCCCCGGGGGGCGGATCAGCCCCAGCATTTT. Its translation is CASSATPRGADQPQHF.

This clone was found a few times. The rearrangement uses TRBV2 and TRBJ1-6; D call uncertain. Germline V gives CDR1 SNHLY, CDR2 FYNNEI. The ends were cut back, 3 bases at V and 8 bases at J, with 11 bases in the middle. This CDR3 region has 14 residues. CDR3 region: CASSDYTRDSPLHF. The DNA for the CDR3 is TGTGCCAGCAGTGATTACACGAGGGATTCACCCCTCCACTTT.

The genes are TRBV10-3 and TRBJ2-5; TRBD1 agrees at 7 bases. This CDR3 is built from 13 residues. Germline V lookup: CDR1 ENHRY, CDR2 SYGVKD. Trimming took 4 bases from V and 4 from J; bases not matched to a gene: 3. Here the CDR3 DNA reads TGTGCCATCAGTGGGGCAGGGGGAGAGACCCAGTACTTC. This translates into CAISGAGGETQYF.

This clone is a singleton in its sample. V usage is TRBV7-2 and J usage is TRBJ2-7, with a possible D match to TRBD1 (6 bases). V lost 0 bases and J lost 1, with 16 bases in between. The CDR3 length is 17 residues. Germline V gene sequence: CDR1 SGHTA, CDR2 FQGNSA. The CDR3 nucleotides read TGTGCCAGCAGCTTAGCGGCAAGGGGGACCTTATCCTACGAGCAGTACTTC. Encoded protein: CASSLAARGTLSYEQYF.

CDR3 residues: CSVYRFNEQYF. The CDR3 coding sequence is TGCAGCGTATACAGGTTCAACGAGCAGTACTTC. This sequence joins TRBV29-1 and TRBJ2-7; the D gene is possibly TRBD1 (5 bases). From germline, CDR1 is SQVTM and CDR2 ANQGSEA. V was cut by 6 bases and J by 5 bases, with 11 bases left in between. This CDR3 region has 11 residues.

The table lists this clone with a few counts. J is TRBJ1-2 and V is TRBV5-4; tentatively, D is TRBD1 (6 bases). CDR1 and CDR2 (germline): SGHNT, YYREEE (reference sequence). There are 13 residues in the CDR3. Trimming took 4 bases from V and 3 from J, leaving 10 bases between them. The CDR3 coding sequence is TGTGCCAGCAGCGCAGGGGCGGACTATGGCTACACCTTC. Translating it yields CASSAGADYGYTF. Drawing the rest from reference TRBV5-4 and TRBJ1-2, the complete variable domain is ETGVTQSPTHLIKTRGQQVTLRCSSQSGHNTVSWYQQALGQGPQFIFQYYREEENGRGNFPPRFSGLQFPNYSSELNVNALELDDSALYLCASSAGADYGYTFGSGTRLTVV.

The table lists this clone with a count of one. The CDR3 nucleotides are TGTGCCAGCAGCTTAGGCGGTTGGGGACAGGGAGAGCAGTACTTC. This codes for CASSLGGWGQGEQYF. The chain uses TRBV7-2 and TRBJ2-7; 9 bases line up with TRBD1. Germline values: CDR1 SGHTA, CDR2 FQGNSA. Trimming at V came to 1 base and at J to 7 bases, leaving 8 bases not matched to a gene. CDR3 size: 15 residues.

The V gene is TRBV27, the J gene TRBJ1-5; 10 bases are a match to TRBD1. Germline V CDR1 and CDR2: MNHEY, SMNVEV (reference sequence). Trimming cost V 5 bases and J 7 bases; bases outside gene matches: 11. The CDR3 spans 16 residues. The CDR3 DNA sequence: TGTGCCAGCAGTCGTTTGGGGGTGACAGGGGGCCAGCCCCAGCATTTT. Its translation: CASSRLGVTGGQPQHF.

The J gene is TRBJ1-2, the V gene TRBV7-9; D is undetermined. V was pared by 5 bases and J by 1 base, with 11 bases between. In germline, CDR1 is SEHNR, CDR2 FQNEAQ (reference sequence). The CDR3 extends over 14 amino acids. CDR3 protein: CASSRGLNNYGYTF. The CDR3 coding sequence is TGTGCCAGCAGCCGAGGATTAAATAACTATGGCTACACCTTC. Based on the CDR3 plus reference TRBV7-9 and TRBJ1-2, the full variable domain is DTGVSQNPRHKITKRGQNVTFRCDPISEHNRLYWYRQTLGQGPEFLTYFQNEAQLEKSRLLSDRFSAERPKGSFSTLEIQRTEQGDSAMYLCASSRGLNNYGYTFGSGTRLTVV.

The J gene is TRBJ2-1, the V gene TRBV7-3, with a tentative D call TRBD1 (6 bases). V shed 4 bases and J shed 6 bases, with 10 bases lying between them. CDR1 SGHTA and CDR2 FQGTGA come from the germline V gene. There are 13 residues in the CDR3. CDR3 residues: CASSSQGGNEQFF. The CDR3 DNA is TGTGCCAGCAGCTCCCAAGGGGGCAATGAGCAGTTCTTC. Full variable domain (rest looked up from reference TRBV7-3 and TRBJ2-1): GAGVSQTPSNKVTEKGKYVELRCDPISGHTALYWYRQSLGQGPEFLIYFQGTGAADDSGLPNDRFFAVRPEGSVSTLKIQRTERGDSAVYLCASSSQGGNEQFFGPGTRLTVL.

The chain links TRBV5-3 to TRBJ1-1; D is unclear. TRBV5-3 is designated an ORF whose function remains uncertain. This CDR3 has 13 residues. With 2 bases removed from V and 3 bases from J, the gap between germline ends came to 8 bases. The DNA of the CDR3 is TGTGCCAGAAGCTTCTCCCTAGACACTGAAGCTTTCTTT. It translates to CARSFSLDTEAFF.

The chain couples TRBV18 to TRBJ2-6, with D uncertain. The V end was cut by 4 bases, the J end by 2 bases, with 9 bases between. CDR3 length equals 15 residues. Per germline, CDR1 KGHSH and CDR2 LQKENI. The CDR3 DNA follows: TGTGCCAGCTCACGGCAGGTCACTGGGGCCAACGTCCTGACTTTC. It encodes CASSRQVTGANVLTF.

The V gene is TRBV24-1, the J gene TRBJ2-7; TRBD1 might be the D (7 bases). Germline CDR1 and CDR2: KGHDR and SFDVKD. Trimming cost V 7 bases and J 6 bases, with 18 bases left between them. This CDR3 contains 14 residues. DNA of the CDR3: TGTGCCACCAGCTCAGGGGGGCTCTCTTTCGAGCAGTACTTC. It is translated as CATSSGGLSFEQYF.

The chain carries TRBV4-1 and TRBJ2-7; TRBD2 matches at 8 bases. The ends lost 1 base at V and 1 base at J; junction bases unmatched: 9. Per germline, CDR1 MGHRA and CDR2 YSYEKL. The CDR3 totals 17 residues. CDR3 DNA: TGCGCCAGCAGCCAAGGACGGATGAGCGGGGGATCCTACGAGCAGTACTTC. Translating it yields CASSQGRMSGGSYEQYF.

The rearrangement uses TRBV3-1 (or the pseudogene TRBV3-2) and TRBJ2-7; D remains unclear. V was cut by 4 bases and J by 5 bases, with 18 bases left in between. The CDR3 loop spans 15 amino acids. Germline CDR1 and CDR2: LGHDT and YNNKEL (reference sequence). The CDR3 nucleotides are TGTGCCAGCAGCCGATCCGTTGGGCGTTTGAACGAGCAGTACTTC. This gives the protein CASSRSVGRLNEQYF.

V and J are TRBV12-3 or TRBV12-4 and TRBJ2-2; D unresolved. V was shortened by 5 bases and J by 3 bases, with 4 bases between the two germline ends. The CDR3 sequence is 12 residues long. The CDR3 DNA reads as TGTGCCAGCAGTCAGTACACCGGGGAGCTGTTTTTT. It yields the protein CASSQYTGELFF.

As DNA, the CDR3 is TGTGCCAGCAGCTTAGGGTCGGGGGGAACGAACACTGAAGCTTTCTTT. It is translated as CASSLGSGGTNTEAFF. V and J are TRBV7-6 and TRBJ1-1; maybe TRBD1 (5 bases). The V gene lost 1 base and the J gene lost 1 base, with 13 bases spanning the gap. The CDR3 runs 16 residues. Germline loops: CDR1 SGHVS, CDR2 FNYEAQ.

V gene TRBV28 combines with J gene TRBJ2-7; 8 bases map to TRBD1. The CDR3 has 16 amino acids. V was pared by 4 bases and J by 5 bases, with 13 bases of the junction left unmatched. Germline V CDR1 and CDR2: MDHEN, SYDVKM. The CDR3 here is CASSSPPGTGLDEQYF. CDR3 DNA: TGTGCCAGCAGTTCGCCCCCCGGGACAGGTCTAGACGAGCAGTACTTC.

The chain has TRBV7-2 and TRBJ2-7, with TRBD1 identical over 9 bases. CDR1 and CDR2 from the germline V gene are SGHTA and FQGNSA. The J segment lost 0 bases and the V segment lost 4 bases, leaving 7 bases of the junction unmatched. The CDR3 spans 16 residues. CDR3 sequence reads: CASSWGQGLGSYEQYF. CDR3 DNA: TGTGCCAGCAGCTGGGGACAGGGTTTGGGCTCCTACGAGCAGTACTTC.

The chain employs TRBV5-6 and TRBJ2-2; possibly TRBD2 for D (7 bases). The ends were cut back, 1 base at V and 7 bases at J, with 14 bases in the middle. Germline lookup yields CDR1 SGHDT and CDR2 YYEEEE. This CDR3 region has 15 residues. CDR3 amino acids: CASSLTGGPNGELFF. Written as DNA, the CDR3 is TGTGCCAGCAGCTTGACCGGGGGGCCGAACGGGGAGCTGTTTTTT.